This T cell receptor (beta chain) was sequenced during a study of T cell responses to AZD1222 COVID-19 vaccine. Sequenced by immunoSEQ multiplex PCR; TCRdb stores in-frame clones only, minus some. The sample includes some 90,000 clones, 65% to 90% of them seen just once. Study conclusions and caveats: Spike was spanned by vaccine-associated CD4 TCRs, with dominance at 160-218 and 743-854. Nearly half of spike-specific TCRs reportedly target unmutated variant regions. Spike-specific TCR depth and breadth grew after two AZD1222 doses.

Comments on this clone: Antigen unknown.

The CDR3 loop spans 14 amino acids. Trimming stripped 2 bases from V and 4 bases from J, with 11 bases between. CDR1 is LNHDA and CDR2 is SQIVND in the germline V gene (reference sequence). The sequences come from peripheral blood, collected on day 0 of AZD1222 vaccination. This rearrangement joins TRBV19 to TRBJ1-2; D not certain. This receptor was taken from an adult in good health. The chain's CDR3 is CASSIPGTGYGYTF. CDR3 DNA sequence: TGTGCCAGTAGTATACCGGGAACCGGCTATGGCTACACCTTC. The full variable domain, its missing parts supplied by reference TRBV19 and TRBJ1-2, is DGGITQSPKYLFRKEGQNVTLSCEQNLNHDAMYWYRQDPGQGLRLIYYSQIVNDFQKGDIAEGYSVSREKKESFPLTVTSAQKNPTAFYLCASSIPGTGYGYTFGSGTRLTVV.